Sequencing of this TCR beta chain was carried out in a study of CD8+ T cells in alopecia areata. As the sequencing template, cDNA was produced by extracting RNA and reverse transcribing it. The table came from immunoSEQ multiplex PCR; TCRdb's copy has only in-frame clones and leaves some out. The table includes about 180,000 clones, 40% to 55% detected once. With respect to this clone: Its antigen is not known.

Study-level findings and limits: Scalp data also include sequences from resident alphabeta T cells of normal skin. The study found TCR sharing across patients less clear than in mice, possibly for HLA reasons.

Treatment meaning: oral pan-JAK inhibitor, 5-10 mg twice daily. As part of sample collection, lesional scalp punch biopsies and peripheral blood were taken from alopecia areata patients. Between the trimmed V and J ends, which lost 0 bases and 3 bases, there was a span of 6 bases. This CDR3 is built from 14 residues. Germline V gene lookup returns CDR1 SGHRS and CDR2 YFSETQ. This clonotype was obtained from a human donor with alopecia areata. Source: CD8+ T cells sorted from blood, taken at approximately week 52, from a patient treated with tofacitinib. The rearrangement joins TRBV5-1 to TRBJ2-2; D call uncertain. The CDR3 loop is CASSLVYDTGELFF. CDR3 DNA sequence: TGCGCCAGCAGCTTGGTTTACGACACCGGGGAGCTGTTTTTT.